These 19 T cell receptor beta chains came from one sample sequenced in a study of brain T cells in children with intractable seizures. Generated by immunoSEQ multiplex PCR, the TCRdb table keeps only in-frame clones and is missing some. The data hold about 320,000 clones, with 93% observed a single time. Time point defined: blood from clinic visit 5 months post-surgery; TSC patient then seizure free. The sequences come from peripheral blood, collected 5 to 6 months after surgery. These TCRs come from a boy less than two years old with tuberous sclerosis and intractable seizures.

This CDR3 reads CASSPRTGGSIHEQYF. Here the CDR3 DNA reads TGTGCCAGCAGTCCAAGAACCGGTGGGAGCATACACGAGCAGTACTTC. The chain carries TRBV28 and TRBJ2-7, with D possibly being TRBD2 (5 bases). This CDR3 spans 16 amino acids. Germline values: CDR1 MDHEN, CDR2 SYDVKM. Deletions cut 5 bases from V and 5 bases from J, with 22 bases between.

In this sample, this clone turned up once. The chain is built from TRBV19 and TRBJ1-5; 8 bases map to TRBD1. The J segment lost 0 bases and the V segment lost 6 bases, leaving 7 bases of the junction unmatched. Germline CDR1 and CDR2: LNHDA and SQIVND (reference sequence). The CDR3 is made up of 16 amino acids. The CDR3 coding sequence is TGTGCCAGTAGGAATGACAGGGGCTATAGCAATCAGCCCCAGCATTTT. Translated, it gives CASRNDRGYSNQPQHF. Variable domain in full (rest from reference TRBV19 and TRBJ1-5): DGGITQSPKYLFRKEGQNVTLSCEQNLNHDAMYWYRQDPGQGLRLIYYSQIVNDFQKGDIAEGYSVSREKKESFPLTVTSAQKNPTAFYLCASRNDRGYSNQPQHFGDGTRLSIL.

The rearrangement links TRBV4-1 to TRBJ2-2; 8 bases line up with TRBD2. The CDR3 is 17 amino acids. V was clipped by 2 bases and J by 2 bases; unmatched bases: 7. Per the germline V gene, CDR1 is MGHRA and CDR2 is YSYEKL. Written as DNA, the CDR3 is TGCGCCAGCAGCCAACACCTTGCGGGGGGAAACACCGGGGAGCTGTTTTTT. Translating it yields CASSQHLAGGNTGELFF.

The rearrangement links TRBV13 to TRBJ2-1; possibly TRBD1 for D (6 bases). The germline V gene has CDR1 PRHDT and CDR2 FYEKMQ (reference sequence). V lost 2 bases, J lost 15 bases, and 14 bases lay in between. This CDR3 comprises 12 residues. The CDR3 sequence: CASSLRARGPFF. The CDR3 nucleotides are TGTGCCAGCAGCTTAAGGGCCAGGGGTCCGTTCTTC.

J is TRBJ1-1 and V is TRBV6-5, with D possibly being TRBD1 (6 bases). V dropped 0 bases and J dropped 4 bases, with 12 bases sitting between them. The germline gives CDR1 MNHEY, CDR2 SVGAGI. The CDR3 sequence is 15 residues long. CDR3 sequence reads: CASSYSRGQGTEAFF. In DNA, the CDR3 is TGTGCCAGCAGTTACTCTCGGGGGCAGGGCACTGAAGCTTTCTTT.

CDR3 amino acids: CASSPQTGTYEQYF. CDR3 DNA: TGTGCCAGTAGTCCGCAGACAGGGACCTACGAGCAGTACTTC. The chain is built from TRBV19 and TRBJ2-7, with TRBD1 matching over 7 bases. The ends lost 5 bases at V and 2 bases at J; junction bases unmatched: 6. Germline loops: CDR1 LNHDA, CDR2 SQIVND (reference sequence). CDR3 length equals 14 residues.

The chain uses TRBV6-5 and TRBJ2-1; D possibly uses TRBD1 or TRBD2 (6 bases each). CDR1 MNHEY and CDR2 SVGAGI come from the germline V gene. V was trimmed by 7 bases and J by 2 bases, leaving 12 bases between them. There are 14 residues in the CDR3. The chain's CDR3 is CASTRGLAYNEQFF. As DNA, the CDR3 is TGTGCCAGCACCCGGGGGCTTGCCTACAATGAGCAGTTCTTC.

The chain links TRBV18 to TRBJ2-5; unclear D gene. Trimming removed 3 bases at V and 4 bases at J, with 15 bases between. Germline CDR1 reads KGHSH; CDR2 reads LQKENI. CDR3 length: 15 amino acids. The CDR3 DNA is TGTGCCAGCTCACCCAGCCTAGGGAACGTAGAGACCCAGTACTTC. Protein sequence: CASSPSLGNVETQYF.

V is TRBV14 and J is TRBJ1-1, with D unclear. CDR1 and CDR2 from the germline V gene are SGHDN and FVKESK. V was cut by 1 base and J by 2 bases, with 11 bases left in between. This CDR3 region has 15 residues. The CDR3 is CASSQGGQINTEAFF. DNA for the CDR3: TGTGCCAGCAGCCAAGGTGGGCAGATAAACACTGAAGCTTTCTTT.

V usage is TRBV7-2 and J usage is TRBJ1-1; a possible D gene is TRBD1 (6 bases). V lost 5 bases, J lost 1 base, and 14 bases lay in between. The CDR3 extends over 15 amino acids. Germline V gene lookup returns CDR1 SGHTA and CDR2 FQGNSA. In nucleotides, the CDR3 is TGTGCCAGCAGCCCTCAGGGACAAGAGAACACTGAAGCTTTCTTT. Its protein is CASSPQGQENTEAFF. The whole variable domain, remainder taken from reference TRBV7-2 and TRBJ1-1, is GAGVSQSPSNKVTEKGKDVELRCDPISGHTALYWYRQSLGQGLEFLIYFQGNSAPDKSGLPSDRFSAERTGGSVSTLTIQRTQQEDSAVYLCASSPQGQENTEAFFGQGTRLTVV.

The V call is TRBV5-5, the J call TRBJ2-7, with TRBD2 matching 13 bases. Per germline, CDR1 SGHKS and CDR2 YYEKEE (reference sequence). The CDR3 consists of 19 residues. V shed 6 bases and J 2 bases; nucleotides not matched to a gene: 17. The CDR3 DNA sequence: TGTGCCAGCACCATAACCCCGATTGGGACTAGCGGGACTACCTACGAGCAGTACTTC. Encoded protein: CASTITPIGTSGTTYEQYF.

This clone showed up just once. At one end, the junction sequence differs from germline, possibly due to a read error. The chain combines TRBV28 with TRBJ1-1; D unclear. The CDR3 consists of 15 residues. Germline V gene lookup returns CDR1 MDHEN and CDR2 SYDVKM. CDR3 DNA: TGTGCCAGCAGTTTACCCCCAAGCTCGAACGCTGAAGCTTTCTTT. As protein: CASSLPPSSNAEAFF. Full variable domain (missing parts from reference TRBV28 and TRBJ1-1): DVKVTQSSRYLVKRTGEKVFLECVQDMDHENMFWYRQDPGLGLRLIYFSYDVKMKEKGDIPEGYSVSREKKERFSLILESASTNQTSMYLCASSLPPSSNAEAFFGQGTRLTVV.

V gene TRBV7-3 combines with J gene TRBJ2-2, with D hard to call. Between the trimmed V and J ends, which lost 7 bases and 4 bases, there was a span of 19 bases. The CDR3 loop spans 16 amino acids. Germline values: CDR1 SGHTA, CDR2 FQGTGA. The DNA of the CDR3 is TGTGCCAGCACCAGCTCGGCAGCGCGAGTCACCGGGGAGCTGTTTTTT. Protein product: CASTSSAARVTGELFF.

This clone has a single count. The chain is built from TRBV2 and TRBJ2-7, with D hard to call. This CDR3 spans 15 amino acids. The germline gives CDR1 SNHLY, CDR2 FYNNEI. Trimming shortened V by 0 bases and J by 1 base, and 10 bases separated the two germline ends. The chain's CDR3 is CASSEAHPSSYEQYF. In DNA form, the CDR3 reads TGTGCCAGCAGTGAAGCGCACCCATCATCCTACGAGCAGTACTTC.

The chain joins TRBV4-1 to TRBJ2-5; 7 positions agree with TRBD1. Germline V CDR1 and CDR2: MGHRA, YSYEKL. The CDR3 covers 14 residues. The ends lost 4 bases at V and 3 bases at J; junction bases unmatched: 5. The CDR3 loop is CASSRGQGEETQYF. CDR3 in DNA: TGCGCCAGCAGCCGAGGGCAGGGGGAAGAGACCCAGTACTTC.

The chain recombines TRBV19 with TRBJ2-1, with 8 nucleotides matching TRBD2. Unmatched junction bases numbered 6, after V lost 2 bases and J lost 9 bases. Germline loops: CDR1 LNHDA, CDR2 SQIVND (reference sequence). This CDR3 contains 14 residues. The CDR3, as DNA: TGTGCCAGTAGTATACAGCGGGAGCACGGTGAGCAGTTCTTC. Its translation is CASSIQREHGEQFF. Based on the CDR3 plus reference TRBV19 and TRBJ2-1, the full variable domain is DGGITQSPKYLFRKEGQNVTLSCEQNLNHDAMYWYRQDPGQGLRLIYYSQIVNDFQKGDIAEGYSVSREKKESFPLTVTSAQKNPTAFYLCASSIQREHGEQFFGPGTRLTVL.

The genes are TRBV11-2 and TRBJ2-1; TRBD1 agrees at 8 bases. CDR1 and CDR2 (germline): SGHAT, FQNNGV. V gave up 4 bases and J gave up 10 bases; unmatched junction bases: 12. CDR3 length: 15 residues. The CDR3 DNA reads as TGTGCCAGCAGCTCTAAACGGCAGGGGGCGGGGGAGCAGTTCTTC. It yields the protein CASSSKRQGAGEQFF.

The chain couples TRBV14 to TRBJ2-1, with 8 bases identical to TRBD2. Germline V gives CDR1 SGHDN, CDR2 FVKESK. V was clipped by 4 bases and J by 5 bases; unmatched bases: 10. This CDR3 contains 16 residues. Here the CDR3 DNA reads TGTGCCAGCAGCCCGACCCTTAGCGGGACCGACAATGAGCAGTTCTTC. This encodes CASSPTLSGTDNEQFF.

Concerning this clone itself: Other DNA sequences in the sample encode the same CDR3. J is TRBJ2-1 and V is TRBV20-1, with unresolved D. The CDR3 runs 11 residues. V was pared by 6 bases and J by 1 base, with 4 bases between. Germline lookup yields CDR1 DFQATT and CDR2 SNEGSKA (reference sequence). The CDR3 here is CSADSYNEQFF. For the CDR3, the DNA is TGCAGTGCCGATTCCTACAATGAGCAGTTCTTC.